Below are 13 T cell receptor beta chains sequenced from a single sample in a study of shared clonotypes between healthy human individuals. The method was immunoSEQ multiplex PCR; TCRdb's version includes in-frame clones alone and lacks a portion of them. The table lists 1,400,000 or so clones, 97% to 99% of them singletons. Sequencing input: naive CD4+ T cells sorted from blood. Sample subset: CD45RA+ positively selected. These receptor sequences come from a young man in good health.

The chain uses TRBV9 and TRBJ2-2; 8 bases align to TRBD1. Germline CDR1 SGDLS, CDR2 YYNGEE. With V trimmed by 2 bases and J by 1 base, 4 bases remained unmatched. The CDR3 sequence is 16 residues long. The CDR3 bases are TGTGCCAGCAGCGTCCCCGGGACAGGGAACACCGGGGAGCTGTTTTTT. This codes for CASSVPGTGNTGELFF.

The V and J genes are TRBV10-2 and TRBJ2-3, with D uncertain. V lost 2 bases and J 2 bases, leaving 8 bases between the germline ends. The germline gives CDR1 WSHSY, CDR2 SAAADI. The CDR3 has 14 amino acids. The CDR3 region has the DNA TGCGCCAGCAGTGAGGGACGGCTCACAGATACGCAGTATTTT. Its protein product is CASSEGRLTDTQYF.

The chain joins TRBV4-1 to TRBJ2-5, with a possible D match to TRBD1 (6 bases). The CDR3 totals 14 residues. Trimming left V 1 base short and J 5 bases short, with 11 bases between. Per the germline V gene, CDR1 is MGHRA and CDR2 is YSYEKL. The CDR3, as DNA: TGCGCCAGCAGCCAAGCAGGGGCAGGTGAGACCCAGTACTTC. Translated, it gives CASSQAGAGETQYF.

Concerning this clone itself: Different DNA sequences within this sample yield the same CDR3. The chain is built from TRBV28 and TRBJ1-1; D uncertain. Trimming removed 5 bases at V and 1 base at J, with 11 bases between. There are 14 residues in the CDR3. Germline V gene data show CDR1 as MDHEN and CDR2 as SYDVKM. The CDR3 DNA sequence: TGTGCCAGCAGTCCCCTCCGGGAGAACACTGAAGCTTTCTTT. Residues: CASSPLRENTEAFF. Supplemented by reference TRBV28 and TRBJ1-1, the full variable domain reads DVKVTQSSRYLVKRTGEKVFLECVQDMDHENMFWYRQDPGLGLRLIYFSYDVKMKEKGDIPEGYSVSREKKERFSLILESASTNQTSMYLCASSPLRENTEAFFGQGTRLTVV.

This rearrangement joins TRBV2 to TRBJ1-1; 8 bases agree with TRBD1. CDR1 SNHLY and CDR2 FYNNEI come from the germline V gene. After removal of 6 bases from V and 4 bases from J, the junction contained 7 bases not matched to a gene. This CDR3 has 14 amino acids. CDR3 in DNA: TGTGCCAGCAGCGCACGAACAGGGGGCACTGAAGCTTTCTTT. This encodes CASSARTGGTEAFF.

This chain uses TRBV27 with TRBJ2-3; D is unclear. V was shortened by 0 bases and J by 0 bases, with 10 bases between the two germline ends. The CDR3 is 16 residues long. The germline CDR1 and CDR2 sequences are MNHEY and SMNVEV (reference sequence). CDR3 region: CASSLSTGPSTDTQYF. The CDR3 DNA is TGTGCCAGCAGTTTATCGACCGGACCTAGCACAGATACGCAGTATTTT.

This chain links TRBV5-6 with TRBJ2-3; no firm D call. CDR3 length equals 13 residues. Germline loops: CDR1 SGHDT, CDR2 YYEEEE. The germline V and J ends were trimmed by 0 bases and 3 bases, with 5 bases remaining between them. The CDR3 reads CASSLVSTDTQYF. CDR3 coding DNA: TGTGCCAGCAGCTTGGTCAGTACAGATACGCAGTATTTT.

The rearrangement uses TRBV19 and TRBJ2-7, with D possibly being TRBD1 or TRBD2 (5 bases each). Germline V gene sequence: CDR1 LNHDA, CDR2 SQIVND (reference sequence). The V end lost 11 bases, the J end lost 1 base, and 15 bases lay between the germline ends. The CDR3 sequence is 13 residues long. The CDR3: CAPPGQQSYEQYF. The CDR3 region has the DNA TGTGCCCCCCCGGGGCAGCAATCCTACGAGCAGTACTTC.

The chain employs TRBV6-6 and TRBJ1-3; D unclear. Germline CDR1 reads MNHNY; CDR2 reads SVGAGI (reference sequence). Trimming stripped 2 bases from V and 4 bases from J, with 12 bases between. The CDR3 has 15 residues. The CDR3 region is CASSYGVSDGNTIYF. CDR3 DNA sequence: TGTGCCAGCAGTTACGGGGTTTCGGACGGAAACACCATATATTTT.

Of note for this clone: This CDR3 is also generated by other DNA sequences in the sample. This chain links TRBV9 with TRBJ2-2; D unresolved. CDR3 length: 14 amino acids. Looked up from germline, CDR1 is SGDLS and CDR2 is YYNGEE. Deletions cut 2 bases from V and 0 bases from J, with 5 bases between. This CDR3 reads CASSVSTNTGELFF. As DNA, the CDR3 is TGTGCCAGCAGCGTGTCTACGAACACCGGGGAGCTGTTTTTT.

Remarks on this clone: Additional DNA sequences in this sample encode the identical CDR3. The J gene is TRBJ2-7, the V gene TRBV6-1, with D hard to call. V lost 9 bases and J 0 bases, leaving 6 bases between the germline ends. Germline CDR1 reads MNHNS; CDR2 reads SASEGT. The CDR3 contains 11 residues. CDR3 coding DNA: TGTGCCAGTAAAGGCTCCTACGAGCAGTACTTC. It specifies CASKGSYEQYF.

Here the CDR3 DNA reads TGTGCCAGCAGTGGACGAACAGGATTGAGCGACGAGCAGTACTTC. It is translated as CASSGRTGLSDEQYF. The rearrangement joins TRBV6-1 to TRBJ2-7; TRBD1 is a possible D gene (5 bases). The CDR3 loop spans 15 amino acids. Germline-derived CDR1 and CDR2 are MNHNS and SASEGT. The ends were cut back, 4 bases at V and 5 bases at J, with 18 bases in the middle.

In nucleotides, the CDR3 is TGTGCCAGCACCCTGGGAGGCGGGAGCAACGAGCAGTACTTC. It encodes CASTLGGGSNEQYF. The rearrangement uses TRBV6-6 and TRBJ2-7; 7 bases line up with TRBD2. Germline V CDR1 and CDR2: MNHNY, SVGAGI (reference sequence). The CDR3 contains 14 residues. Trimming cost V 7 bases and J 5 bases; bases outside gene matches: 11.